The clone carrying this T cell receptor beta chain has ten or more counts. Its target is not known. By flow cytometry, patients selected for sequencing had shown an expansion of CD8+CD57+ cells. Severe acquired aplastic anemia was the diagnosis recorded for all patients. These data come from a study of CD8+CD57+ T cells in acquired aplastic anemia. Study-wide findings and caveats: Researchers report that 25 to 30 CD8+ CDR3 sequences appeared in both patients and controls.

Germline V gene sequence: CDR1 MNHNS, CDR2 SASEGT. Trimming left V 4 bases short and J 1 base short, with 4 bases between. The CDR3 contains 12 residues. TCR beta VDJ combinations and CDR3 sequences were profiled from genomic DNA. Using its own MiXCR run on the reads, TCRdb lists one record per CDR3 protein. This sample has 450,000 to 550,000 distinct CDR3 sequences; around a third occur once, and the top ten carry nearly 0.85%. This clonotype was obtained from a human donor with aplastic anemia. The V call is TRBV6-1, the J call TRBJ1-1; D unresolved. Specimen: sorted CD4+, CD8+, or CD8+CD57+ T cells (not recorded which) from PBMCs. The CDR3 coding sequence is TGTGCCAGCAGTGTTCAGAACACTGAAGCTTTCTTT. It translates to CASSVQNTEAFF.